These 10 T cell receptor beta chains originate from one sample sequenced in a study of metastatic and nonmetastatic thyroid tumors. Every patient underwent thyroid surgery untreated. TCRdb re-clonotyped the PCR reads via MiXCR. The data hold around 15,000 clones, with roughly a quarter observed a single time. Sequencing used tumor tissue. These receptors came from a male donor with papillary thyroid cancer or a benign thyroid nodule (not recorded which). Some clones in this sample may be carry-over from other donors' samples.

The gene calls are TRBV4-2 and TRBJ2-7; D possibly corresponds to TRBD1 (5 bases). Germline CDR1 reads LGHNA; CDR2 reads YNFKEQ. Trimming removed 0 bases at V and 2 bases at J, with 11 bases between. There are 15 residues in the CDR3. CDR3 sequence: CASSQEGQGTYEQYF. The CDR3 DNA is TGTGCCAGCAGCCAAGAGGGGCAGGGCACCTACGAGCAGTACTTC.

By sample share, this clone is medium-sized. This chain connects TRBV6-1 to TRBJ2-7, with D uncertain. Germline CDR1 MNHNS, CDR2 SASEGT. This CDR3 contains 10 residues. V was trimmed by 10 bases and J by 7 bases, leaving 11 bases between them. The chain's CDR3 is CATGIGEQYF. CDR3 coding DNA: TGTGCCACGGGCATCGGGGAGCAGTACTTC.

The chain has TRBV6-1 and TRBJ1-6; no reliable D call. Trimming took off 5 bases at V and 10 bases at J, with 12 bases between the two ends. This CDR3 region has 13 residues. CDR1 is MNHNS and CDR2 is SASEGT in the germline V gene. This chain's CDR3 is CASSTDAQSPLHF. The CDR3 region has the DNA TGTGCCAGCAGTACCGATGCACAATCACCCCTCCACTTT.

The chain combines TRBV20-1 with TRBJ1-1; no reliable D call. The germline gives CDR1 DFQATT, CDR2 SNEGSKA (reference sequence). The CDR3 has 17 residues. The V end lost 3 bases, the J end lost 0 bases, and 20 bases lay between the germline ends. CDR3 bases: TGCAGTGCTAGTCGGGCAGCTCGGATGATGATGAACACTGAAGCTTTCTTT. Encoded protein: CSASRAARMMMNTEAFF.

V gene TRBV7-9 combines with J gene TRBJ1-2; D call uncertain. The CDR3 covers 15 residues. The V and J ends lost 5 bases and 3 bases respectively, with 16 bases between them. The germline V gene encodes CDR1 SEHNR and CDR2 FQNEAQ (reference sequence). The CDR3 loop reads CASSASGSVDYGYTF. The CDR3 coding sequence is TGTGCCAGCAGCGCGAGCGGGTCAGTGGACTATGGCTACACCTTC. The full variable domain, its missing parts supplied by reference TRBV7-9 and TRBJ1-2, is DTGVSQNPRHKITKRGQNVTFRCDPISEHNRLYWYRQTLGQGPEFLTYFQNEAQLEKSRLLSDRFSAERPKGSFSTLEIQRTEQGDSAMYLCASSASGSVDYGYTFGSGTRLTVV.

In its sample, this clone was seen a few times. The chain couples TRBV28 to TRBJ2-7; 9 bases map to TRBD1. V was clipped by 6 bases and J by 5 bases; unmatched bases: 8. The CDR3 covers 14 residues. Per the germline V gene, CDR1 is MDHEN and CDR2 is SYDVKM. The CDR3 region is CASSIGQGRNEQYF. In DNA, the CDR3 is TGTGCCAGCAGCATAGGACAGGGGCGAAACGAGCAGTACTTC.

The rearrangement links TRBV7-8 to TRBJ2-6, with a tentative D call TRBD1 (5 bases). This CDR3 is 17 amino acids long. Germline V gene data show CDR1 as SGHVS and CDR2 as FQNEAQ. V was shortened by 4 bases and J by 0 bases, with 13 bases between the two germline ends. The CDR3, as DNA: TGTGCCAGCAGCTACTCATTCCAGGGCTCTGGGGCCAACGTCCTGACTTTC. Translated, it gives CASSYSFQGSGANVLTF.

The chain couples TRBV2 to TRBJ2-3, with TRBD2 matching over 12 bases. The junction had 5 bases not matched to a gene; V was cut back by 9 bases and J by 4 bases. The CDR3 extends over 14 amino acids. Germline V gene sequence: CDR1 SNHLY, CDR2 FYNNEI. This CDR3 reads CASRTSGIPDTQYF. CDR3 nucleotides: TGTGCCAGTCGGACTAGCGGGATCCCAGATACGCAGTATTTT.

This clone was observed many times. The rearrangement uses TRBV6-1 and TRBJ1-2; TRBD1 matches at 7 bases. Unmatched junction bases numbered 17, after V lost 5 bases and J lost 8 bases. Germline lookup yields CDR1 MNHNS and CDR2 SASEGT. The CDR3 totals 16 residues. The CDR3 DNA reads as TGTGCCAGCAGTCTCGCTACACCAGGGGGAGGGGAGGGCTACACCTTC. Translated: CASSLATPGGGEGYTF.

This clone was counted once. The chain uses TRBV18 and TRBJ1-1, with no clear D. The V end was cut by 0 bases, the J end by 2 bases, with 7 bases between. The V gene's germline CDR1 is KGHSH and CDR2 LQKENI. CDR3 length equals 14 residues. Here the CDR3 DNA reads TGTGCCAGCTCACCACCGGAACGAAACACTGAAGCTTTCTTT. Protein: CASSPPERNTEAFF.